The clone carrying this TCR beta chain was seen ten or more times. The antigen is not known. The data stem from a study of blood T cells in healthy people across ages. The study, taken as a whole, reports: Naive and antigen-experienced cells were not separated, limiting conclusive comparison. Diversity of TCR beta per million T cells declined in a roughly linear way with age.

V lost 5 bases and J 6 bases, leaving 11 bases between the germline ends. Germline V CDR1 and CDR2: SQVTM, ANQGSEA. The length of the CDR3 is 12 residues. A J-beta primer mix and a sample-barcoded 5' primer were used in a second PCR of roughly 7 to 12 cycles. MiXCR, run by TCRdb on the 5' RACE reads, gives a single entry per CDR3 protein. The top ten hold approximately 12% of the sample, which has approximately 800,000 distinct CDR3 sequences, 35% to 40% seen once. Each sample used at least 6.5 million PBMCs. Each sample yielded at least 6 micrograms of PBMC total RNA. Sequenced sample: blood. The TCR originated in a man aged 18 to 29 in good health. The V and J genes are TRBV29-1 and TRBJ2-1; D is unresolved. The CDR3 DNA reads as TGCAGCGTTTTAGACACCTCCAATGAGCAGTTCTTC. Its protein is CSVLDTSNEQFF.